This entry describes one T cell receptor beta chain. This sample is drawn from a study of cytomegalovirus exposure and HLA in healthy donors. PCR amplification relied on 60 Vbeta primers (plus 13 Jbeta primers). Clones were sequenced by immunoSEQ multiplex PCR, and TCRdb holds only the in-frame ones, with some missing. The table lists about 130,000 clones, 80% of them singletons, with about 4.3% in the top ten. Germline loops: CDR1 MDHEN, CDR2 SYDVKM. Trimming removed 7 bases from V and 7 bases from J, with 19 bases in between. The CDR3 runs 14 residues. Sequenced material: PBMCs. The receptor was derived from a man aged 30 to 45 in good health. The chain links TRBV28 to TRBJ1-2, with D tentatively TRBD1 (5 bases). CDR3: CASIPGPGRFGYTF. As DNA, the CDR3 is TGTGCCAGCATACCGGGACCCGGGAGGTTTGGCTACACCTTC.